This TCR beta chain was sequenced during a study of neurological immune-mediated disorders. Findings and limits, study-wide: None of the CDR3 amino acid sequences found in expanded clones was shared across subjects. This suggests that the TCR-beta repertoires were private in all groups. The most TCR clonal expansion was seen in HTLV-1-associated myelopathy, whereas the least was seen in multiple sclerosis, below the level in healthy controls. No link was found between any clinical or MRI feature and the multiple sclerosis repertoire cluster.

V lost 6 bases, J lost 4 bases, and 6 bases lay in between. CDR3 length: 11 residues. Germline loops: CDR1 SGHTA, CDR2 FQGNSA. By proportion, this clonotype is medium-sized (0.01 to 0.1%). What it binds is unknown. MiXCR was run by TCRdb on the 5' RACE reads, yielding one entry per CDR3 protein. The table has roughly 71,000 distinct CDR3 sequences, less than 4% seen once. The J gene is TRBJ2-5, the V gene TRBV7-2; D is perhaps TRBD1 (6 bases). Sequencing was done on a sample of PBMCs. This TCR was sampled from a man between 25 and 39 years old with multiple sclerosis. The CDR3 region is CASRGAETQYF. For the CDR3, the DNA is TGTGCCAGCAGGGGGGCAGAGACCCAGTACTTC. The variable domain in full, completed from reference TRBV7-2 and TRBJ2-5, reads GAGVSQSPSNKVTEKGKDVELRCDPISGHTALYWYRQSLGQGLEFLIYFQGNSAPDKSGLPSDRFSAERTGGSVSTLTIQRTQQEDSAVYLCASRGAETQYFGPGTRLLVL.